Listed below are T cell receptor beta chains from one sample, sequenced in a study of T cell repertoires in cytomegalovirus infection. Their antigens are not known. MiXCR was run by TCRdb on the reads, yielding one entry per CDR3 protein. In the table there are 400,000 to 600,000 distinct CDR3 sequences, more than 40% of which are singletons. The sequenced sample was cultured PBMCs, obtained from culture after CMV antigen stimulation. These receptors were taken from a human donor in good health (CMV status not recorded). Some clones in this sample may be carry-over from other donors' samples. The CDR3 runs from the conserved cysteine through the conserved F or W. D genes are given only for firm matches. The size field is filled for only some rows; it gives once, few, many or a size class.

cdr3_length	v_call	clone_size	d_call	j_call	cdr3_aa	cdr3_nt
19	TRBV12-5	-	TRBD1	TRBJ2-2	CASGLVRGDRDGNTGELFF	TGTGCTAGTGGTTTGGTACGGGGGGACAGGGATGGGAACACCGGGGAGCTGTTTTTT
15	TRBV7-9	-	-	TRBJ2-5	CATRPTLGVKETQYF	TGTGCCACACGACCCACTTTAGGAGTAAAAGAGACCCAGTACTTC
13	TRBV4-2	few	-	TRBJ1-1	CASSPTRGTEAFF	TGTGCCAGCAGCCCCACAAGAGGGACTGAAGCTTTCTTT
15	TRBV6-5	-	-	TRBJ1-5	CASSYSLGGNQPQHF	TGTGCCAGCAGTTACTCATTGGGTGGCAATCAGCCCCAGCATTTT
17	TRBV5-4	-	-	TRBJ2-3	CASSPGVEGPSGDTQYF	TGTGCCAGCAGCCCGGGGGTGGAGGGACCCAGCGGGGATACGCAGTATTTT
14	TRBV7-2	few	-	TRBJ2-7	CASSLTYRESEQYF	TGTGCCAGCAGCTTAACATACCGAGAGAGCGAGCAGTACTTC
16	TRBV24-1	-	-	TRBJ2-3	CATSDSGTHYTDTQYF	TGTGCCACCAGTGACTCCGGGACACATTACACAGATACGCAGTATTTT
14	TRBV6-1	-	-	TRBJ1-2	CASSETGALWGYTF	TGTGCCAGCAGTGAGACGGGGGCACTGTGGGGCTACACCTTC
13	TRBV2	once	-	TRBJ2-5	CASLEGGVETQYF	TGTGCCAGCCTCGAAGGAGGGGTAGAGACCCAGTACTTC
16	TRBV6-1	-	-	TRBJ2-5	CASSDPGLAPRETQYF	TGTGCCAGCAGTGACCCCGGTCTAGCGCCCAGGGAGACCCAGTACTTC
17	TRBV19	-	TRBD2	TRBJ2-5	CASSILGSGLAKETQYF	TGTGCCAGTAGTATTTTAGGCTCCGGACTAGCAAAGGAGACCCAGTACTTC
11	TRBV4-1	-	-	TRBJ2-7	CASSDHYEQYF	TGCGCCAGCAGCGACCACTACGAGCAGTACTTC
15	TRBV4-1	-	-	TRBJ2-1	CASSQSRFSYNEQFF	TGCGCCAGCAGCCAAAGCCGGTTCTCCTACAATGAGCAGTTCTTC
11	TRBV7-2	many	-	TRBJ2-1	CASSQGGEQFF	TGTGCCAGCAGCCAGGGGGGTGAGCAGTTCTTC
13	TRBV6-1	-	-	TRBJ2-7	CASSEQRGFEQYF	TGTGCCAGCAGTGAACAAAGGGGTTTCGAGCAGTACTTC
14	TRBV28	few	-	TRBJ2-3	CASSLSGLVDTQYF	TGTGCCAGCAGTTTATCAGGGCTCGTGGATACGCAGTATTTT
17	TRBV15	-	TRBD2	TRBJ2-1	CATSRGRTRIGYNEQFF	TGTGCCACCAGCAGAGGCCGGACTAGAATTGGCTACAATGAGCAGTTCTTC
15	TRBV5-5	-	-	TRBJ2-7	CASGGMRVRHYEQYF	TGTGCCAGCGGGGGGATGAGGGTGCGTCACTACGAGCAGTACTTC
16	TRBV7-8	-	TRBD2	TRBJ2-3	CASSRPSGGTTDTQYF	TGTGCCAGCAGTAGGCCTAGCGGGGGGACAACAGATACGCAGTATTTT
14	TRBV15	-	-	TRBJ2-3	CATSRHGVADTQYF	TGTGCCACCAGCAGGCATGGGGTAGCAGATACGCAGTATTTT
13	TRBV6-1	-	-	TRBJ1-5	CASRGGGSQPQHF	TGTGCCAGCAGAGGAGGCGGCAGTCAGCCCCAGCATTTT
13	TRBV7-8	few	TRBD1	TRBJ2-5	CASSLRQGKTQYF	TGTGCCAGCAGCTTAAGACAGGGGAAGACCCAGTACTTC
15	TRBV7-3	-	-	TRBJ2-5	CASSSPHGGPETQYF	TGTGCCAGCAGCTCACCCCACGGGGGCCCGGAGACCCAGTACTTC
17	TRBV6-5	-	TRBD2	TRBJ2-5	CASRRRLAGGPGETQYF	TGTGCCAGCAGACGTCGACTAGCGGGGGGGCCGGGAGAGACCCAGTACTTC
15	TRBV7-2	many	-	TRBJ2-2	CASSLTGLYTGELFF	TGTGCCAGCAGCTTAACAGGGTTGTACACCGGGGAGCTGTTTTTT
15	TRBV9	-	-	TRBJ2-5	CASSVRWASQETQYF	TGTGCCAGCAGCGTTCGTTGGGCTAGCCAAGAGACCCAGTACTTC
13	TRBV20-1	few	TRBD2	TRBJ2-3	CSASGGATDTQYF	TGCAGTGCTAGCGGGGGGGCCACAGATACGCAGTATTTT
13	TRBV7-9	-	TRBD1	TRBJ2-7	CASSPRDRDEQYF	TGTGCCAGCAGCCCCCGGGACAGAGACGAGCAGTACTTC